Following are 10 T cell receptor beta chains from one sample sequenced in a study of identical twins. Via MiXCR, TCRdb re-called the 5' RACE reads, giving one row per CDR3 protein. The profile shows approximately 500,000 distinct CDR3 sequences, approximately 24% of them singletons. These data are also associated with another study on T cells expressing NK-cell markers.

The sequenced material came from CD4+ T cells sorted from blood. These receptors originate from a woman between 18 and 29 years old in good health.

This clonotype occurred a few times. The chain has TRBV27 and TRBJ2-7; possibly TRBD1 for D (6 bases). The CDR3 runs to 16 residues. The V gene lost 4 bases and the J gene lost 3 bases, with 19 bases spanning the gap. CDR1 and CDR2 from the germline V gene are MNHEY and SMNVEV (reference sequence). The CDR3 spells CASSSRWDTILYEQYF. For the CDR3, the DNA is TGTGCCAGCAGTTCGCGCTGGGACACCATACTCTACGAGCAGTACTTC.

This sequence joins TRBV4-1 and TRBJ2-3; no clear D gene. The CDR3 has 13 amino acids. Between the trimmed V and J ends, which lost 0 bases and 6 bases, there was a span of 7 bases. Germline assignment: CDR1 MGHRA and CDR2 YSYEKL. DNA of the CDR3: TGCGCCAGCAGCCAAGATCAACGGGATACGCAGTATTTT. It is translated as CASSQDQRDTQYF.

This sequence joins TRBV12-3 or TRBV12-4 and TRBJ2-1; 11 nucleotides align to TRBD2. This CDR3 contains 15 residues. V was pared by 4 bases and J by 8 bases, with 7 bases of the junction left unmatched. CDR3 loop: CASSSRLAGKDEQFF. For the CDR3, the DNA is TGTGCCAGCAGTTCCCGACTAGCGGGGAAGGATGAGCAGTTCTTC.

J is TRBJ1-2 and V is TRBV12-3 or TRBV12-4; 11 bases align to TRBD1. The V gene end was trimmed by 5 bases and the J gene end by 5 bases; junction bases not matched to a gene: 4. There are 14 residues in the CDR3. Here the CDR3 DNA reads TGTGCCAGCAGTCGGACAGGGGGCGGGTATGGCTACACCTTC. It translates to CASSRTGGGYGYTF.

The chain couples TRBV5-4 to TRBJ2-1; 8 bases agree with TRBD1. CDR3 length: 14 residues. The V gene end was trimmed by 0 bases and the J gene end by 8 bases; junction bases not matched to a gene: 4. Germline V CDR1 and CDR2: SGHNT, YYREEE (reference sequence). The CDR3 coding sequence is TGTGCCAGCAGCTTGGCGACAGGGGAGTATGAGCAGTTCTTC. Translated, it gives CASSLATGEYEQFF. Using reference TRBV5-4 and TRBJ2-1 for the parts outside the CDR3, the full variable domain is ETGVTQSPTHLIKTRGQQVTLRCSSQSGHNTVSWYQQALGQGPQFIFQYYREEENGRGNFPPRFSGLQFPNYSSELNVNALELDDSALYLCASSLATGEYEQFFGPGTRLTVL.

This clonotype was counted a single time. The chain couples TRBV20-1 to TRBJ2-5; 13 bases match TRBD2. With 2 bases clipped from V and 5 bases from J, the junction kept 17 bases outside the gene matches. CDR3 length: 19 residues. The germline CDR1 and CDR2 sequences are DFQATT and SNEGSKA (reference sequence). The CDR3 loop reads CSARSISPTSGRALETQYF. CDR3 nucleotides: TGCAGTGCTAGATCTATCTCCCCTACTAGCGGGAGGGCCTTGGAGACCCAGTACTTC.

The V call is TRBV2, the J call TRBJ2-5, with D perhaps matching TRBD1 (5 bases). Germline V gene sequence: CDR1 SNHLY, CDR2 FYNNEI. Deletions cut 4 bases from V and 3 bases from J, with 9 bases between. The CDR3 has 13 residues. The CDR3 nucleotides read TGTGCCAGCAGTGTCGAGACAGAAGAGACCCAGTACTTC. Its translation: CASSVETEETQYF.

This clonotype was observed a handful of times. V usage is TRBV3-1 and J usage is TRBJ2-3; maybe TRBD1 (5 bases). The CDR3 runs to 17 residues. From germline, CDR1 is LGHDT and CDR2 YNNKEL (reference sequence). V lost 5 bases, J lost 2 bases, and 20 bases lay in between. In DNA, the CDR3 is TGTGCCAGCAGCTACCGCCGCGACAGTCGGTTCACAGATACGCAGTATTTT. Its protein product is CASSYRRDSRFTDTQYF.

The gene calls are TRBV4-3 and TRBJ2-1; a possible D gene is TRBD2 (5 bases). The CDR3 totals 16 residues. V gave up 1 base and J gave up 0 bases, with 10 bases separating them. Germline V CDR1 and CDR2: LGHNA, YSLEER. This CDR3 is CASSQGPTSSYNEQFF. For the CDR3, the DNA is TGCGCCAGCAGCCAAGGCCCAACTAGCTCCTACAATGAGCAGTTCTTC.

This clonotype was found many times. V is TRBV7-2 and J is TRBJ2-2; 7 nucleotides align to TRBD1. Looked up from germline, CDR1 is SGHTA and CDR2 is FQGNSA. V dropped 5 bases and J dropped 7; count of bases not matched to a gene: 10. The CDR3 sequence is 15 residues long. The CDR3 loop reads CASSHRDSMSGELFF. The CDR3 nucleotides are TGTGCCAGCAGCCACCGGGACAGCATGAGCGGGGAGCTGTTTTTT.